This entry is about one T cell receptor (beta chain). V was pared by 0 bases and J by 3 bases, with 13 bases between. Germline loops: CDR1 SGHTA, CDR2 FQGTGA. The CDR3 runs 16 residues. These data come from a study of shared clonotypes between healthy human individuals. Measured with immunoSEQ multiplex PCR; TCRdb has only the in-frame clones, and not every one. The sample includes about 1.5 million clones, 98% of them seen just once. The rearrangement joins TRBV7-3 to TRBJ2-3; D might be TRBD1 (5 bases). This clonotype was sampled from a man between 25 and 39 years old in good health. Sequenced: naive CD4+ T cells sorted from blood. Documented subset: CD45RA+ positively selected. The CDR3 DNA reads as TGTGCCAGCAGCTTAACCCCAGGGTGGGGTACAGATACGCAGTATTTT. It encodes CASSLTPGWGTDTQYF.